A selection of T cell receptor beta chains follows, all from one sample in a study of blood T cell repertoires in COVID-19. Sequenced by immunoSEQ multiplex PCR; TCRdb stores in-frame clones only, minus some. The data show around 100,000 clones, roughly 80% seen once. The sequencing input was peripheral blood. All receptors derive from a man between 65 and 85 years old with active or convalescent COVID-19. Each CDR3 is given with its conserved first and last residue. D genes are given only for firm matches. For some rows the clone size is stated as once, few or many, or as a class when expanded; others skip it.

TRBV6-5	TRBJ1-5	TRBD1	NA	CASYRDSGGPQHF	TGTGCCAGCTATAGGGACAGTGGGGGGCCCCAGCATTTT
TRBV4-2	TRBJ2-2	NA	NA	CASSQAVAGAGELFF	TGTGCCAGCAGCCAAGCGGTCGCCGGGGCCGGGGAGCTGTTTTTT
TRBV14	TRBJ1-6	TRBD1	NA	CASSRLQGTNSPLHF	TGTGCCAGCAGCCGTTTACAGGGGACCAATTCACCCCTCCACTTT
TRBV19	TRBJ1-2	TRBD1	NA	CASSITPTGALGYTF	TGTGCCAGTAGTATTACACCGACAGGGGCCCTTGGCTACACCTTC
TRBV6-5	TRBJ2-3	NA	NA	CASTHAIVTDTQYF	TGTGCCAGCACTCATGCCATAGTAACAGATACGCAGTATTTT
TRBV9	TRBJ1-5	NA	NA	CASSVGGEVDQPQHF	TGTGCCAGCAGCGTAGGGGGAGAGGTTGATCAGCCCCAGCATTTT
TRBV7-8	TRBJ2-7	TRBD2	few	CASSLSGGTYEQYF	TGTGCCAGCAGCTTGAGCGGGGGAACTTACGAGCAGTACTTC
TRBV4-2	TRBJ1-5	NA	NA	CASSQEGQGQQPQHF	TGTGCCAGCAGCCAAGAAGGGCAGGGACAACAGCCCCAGCATTTT
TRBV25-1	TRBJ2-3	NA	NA	CASSETGGTDTQYF	TGTGCCAGCAGTGAGACAGGAGGAACAGATACGCAGTATTTT
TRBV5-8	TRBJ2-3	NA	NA	CASSLGTSGTDTQYF	TGTGCCAGCAGCTTGGGGACTTCAGGCACAGATACGCAGTATTTT
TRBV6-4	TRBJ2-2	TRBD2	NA	CASSESAGEDGELFF	TGTGCCAGCAGTGAAAGCGCGGGAGAGGACGGGGAGCTGTTTTTT
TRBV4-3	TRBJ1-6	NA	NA	CASSQEGGQGSPLHF	TGCGCCAGCAGCCAAGAGGGAGGGCAAGGTTCACCCCTCCACTTT
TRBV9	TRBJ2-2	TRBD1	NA	CASSPRTGYPGELFF	TGTGCCAGCAGCCCTCGGACAGGGTACCCCGGGGAGCTGTTTTTT
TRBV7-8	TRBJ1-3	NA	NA	CASSLVYGGTIYF	TGTGCCAGCAGCTTAGTTTACGGTGGCACCATATATTTT
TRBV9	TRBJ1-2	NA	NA	CASSPQGFGYTF	TGTGCCAGCAGCCCCCAGGGGTTCGGCTACACCTTC
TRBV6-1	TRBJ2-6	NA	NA	CASSEGGLFSGANVLTF	TGTGCCAGCAGTGAAGGAGGGTTGTTCTCTGGGGCCAACGTCCTGACTTTC
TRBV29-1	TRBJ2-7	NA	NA	CTSIGGGPSSYEQYF	TGCACCTCGATCGGGGGAGGCCCCTCCTCCTACGAGCAGTACTTC
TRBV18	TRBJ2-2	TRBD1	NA	CASSPLQGARTGELFF	TGTGCCAGCTCACCACTCCAGGGGGCGAGGACCGGGGAGCTGTTTTTT
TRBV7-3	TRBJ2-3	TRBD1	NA	CASSPGDSSDTQYF	TGTGCCAGCAGCCCAGGGGACAGTTCAGATACGCAGTATTTT
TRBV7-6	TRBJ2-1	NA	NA	CASSLAGGTIDEQFF	TGTGCCAGCAGCTTAGCCGGGGGTACCATCGATGAGCAGTTCTTC
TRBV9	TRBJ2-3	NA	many	CASSVGEVGLRTDTQYF	TGTGCCAGCAGCGTAGGGGAGGTTGGACTTCGCACAGATACGCAGTATTTT
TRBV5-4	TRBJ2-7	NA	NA	CASSLGGESYEQYF	TGTGCCTCAAGCTTGGGCGGGGAATCCTACGAGCAGTACTTC
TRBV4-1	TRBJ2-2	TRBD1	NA	CASSLSGGAGTGELFF	TGCGCCAGCAGCCTATCAGGGGGCGCTGGGACCGGGGAGCTGTTTTTT
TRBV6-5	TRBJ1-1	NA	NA	CATRRRDLYTEAFF	TGTGCCACTCGTAGGAGGGACTTATACACTGAAGCTTTCTTT
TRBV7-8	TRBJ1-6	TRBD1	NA	CASSLGLGTGGRADSPLHF	TGTGCCAGCAGCCTAGGTCTTGGGACAGGGGGCCGTGCGGATTCACCCCTCCACTTT
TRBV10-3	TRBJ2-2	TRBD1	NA	CAISDRGDTGELFF	TGTGCCATCAGCGACAGGGGTGACACCGGGGAGCTGTTTTTT
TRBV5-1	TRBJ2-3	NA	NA	CASSLEGDGTQYF	TGCGCCAGCAGCTTGGAGGGGGACGGTACGCAGTATTTT
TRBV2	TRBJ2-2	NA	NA	CASNDGGLGELFF	TGTGCCAGCAACGACGGCGGGTTAGGGGAGCTGTTTTTT
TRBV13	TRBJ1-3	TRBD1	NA	CASSLEAGTGFWSGNTIYF	TGTGCCAGCAGCTTAGAGGCTGGGACAGGGTTTTGGTCTGGAAACACCATATATTTT
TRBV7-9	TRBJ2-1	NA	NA	CASSQRSSSYNEQFF	TGTGCCAGCAGCCAGCGGAGCAGCTCCTACAATGAGCAGTTCTTC
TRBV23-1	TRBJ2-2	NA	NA	CASSQRLGGGRTDTGELFF	TGCGCCAGCAGTCAACGCCTAGGGGGAGGGAGAACGGACACCGGGGAGCTGTTTTTT
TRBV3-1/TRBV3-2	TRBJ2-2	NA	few	CASSQEGVDGELFF	TGTGCCAGCAGCCAAGAGGGAGTGGACGGGGAGCTGTTTTTT
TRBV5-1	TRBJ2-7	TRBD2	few	CASSLDSGRAYEQYF	TGCGCCAGCAGCTTGGATAGCGGGAGGGCCTACGAGCAGTACTTC
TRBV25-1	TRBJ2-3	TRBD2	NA	CASSQPSGSTDTQYF	TGTGCCAGCAGTCAGCCTAGCGGAAGCACAGATACGCAGTATTTT
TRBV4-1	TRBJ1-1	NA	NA	CASSHGKGNTEAFF	TGCGCCAGCAGCCACGGGAAGGGGAACACTGAAGCTTTCTTT
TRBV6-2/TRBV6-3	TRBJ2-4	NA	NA	CASSRKPLENIQYF	TGTGCCAGCAGCCGAAAGCCATTAGAAAACATTCAGTACTTC
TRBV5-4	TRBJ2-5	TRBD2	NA	CASSLTSGGQETQYF	TGTGCCAGCAGCTTGACTAGCGGGGGACAAGAGACCCAGTACTTC
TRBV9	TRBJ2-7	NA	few	CATSPSGDNSYEQYF	TGTGCCACTTCCCCATCGGGGGATAACTCCTACGAGCAGTACTTC
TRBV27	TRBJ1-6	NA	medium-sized	CASSFVTENSPLHF	TGTGCCAGCAGTTTCGTAACAGAAAATTCACCCCTCCACTTT
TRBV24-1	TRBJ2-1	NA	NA	CATSGEPQSPYNEQFF	TGTGCCACCAGTGGGGAGCCCCAGTCTCCCTACAATGAGCAGTTCTTC
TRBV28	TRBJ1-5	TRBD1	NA	CASSSPPGQGHF	TGTGCCAGCAGTTCGCCTCCGGGACAGGGACATTTT
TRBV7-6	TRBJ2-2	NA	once	CASSLGPVLGANTGELFF	TGTGCCAGCAGCTTAGGTCCTGTATTGGGGGCTAACACCGGGGAGCTGTTTTTT
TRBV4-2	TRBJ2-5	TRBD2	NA	CASSQDALGRSGQETQYF	TGTGCCAGCAGCCAAGATGCTCTCGGGAGGAGTGGCCAAGAGACCCAGTACTTC
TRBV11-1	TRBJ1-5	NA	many	CASSTGQNQPQHF	TGTGCCAGCAGCACTGGACAGAATCAGCCCCAGCATTTT
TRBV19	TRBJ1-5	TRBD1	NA	CASSQNDRGQSNQPQHF	TGTGCCAGTAGTCAAAACGACAGGGGACAAAGCAATCAGCCCCAGCATTTT
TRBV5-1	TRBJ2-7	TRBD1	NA	CASSGTGGAGQYF	TGCGCCAGCTCCGGGACAGGGGGCGCAGGGCAGTACTTC
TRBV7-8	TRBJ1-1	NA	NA	CASRSTRGTEAFF	TGTGCCAGCAGATCAACCCGGGGCACTGAAGCTTTCTTT
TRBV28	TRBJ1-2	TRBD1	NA	CASSPRTGAPSGYTF	TGTGCCAGCAGTCCTCGGACAGGGGCCCCCTCTGGCTACACCTTC